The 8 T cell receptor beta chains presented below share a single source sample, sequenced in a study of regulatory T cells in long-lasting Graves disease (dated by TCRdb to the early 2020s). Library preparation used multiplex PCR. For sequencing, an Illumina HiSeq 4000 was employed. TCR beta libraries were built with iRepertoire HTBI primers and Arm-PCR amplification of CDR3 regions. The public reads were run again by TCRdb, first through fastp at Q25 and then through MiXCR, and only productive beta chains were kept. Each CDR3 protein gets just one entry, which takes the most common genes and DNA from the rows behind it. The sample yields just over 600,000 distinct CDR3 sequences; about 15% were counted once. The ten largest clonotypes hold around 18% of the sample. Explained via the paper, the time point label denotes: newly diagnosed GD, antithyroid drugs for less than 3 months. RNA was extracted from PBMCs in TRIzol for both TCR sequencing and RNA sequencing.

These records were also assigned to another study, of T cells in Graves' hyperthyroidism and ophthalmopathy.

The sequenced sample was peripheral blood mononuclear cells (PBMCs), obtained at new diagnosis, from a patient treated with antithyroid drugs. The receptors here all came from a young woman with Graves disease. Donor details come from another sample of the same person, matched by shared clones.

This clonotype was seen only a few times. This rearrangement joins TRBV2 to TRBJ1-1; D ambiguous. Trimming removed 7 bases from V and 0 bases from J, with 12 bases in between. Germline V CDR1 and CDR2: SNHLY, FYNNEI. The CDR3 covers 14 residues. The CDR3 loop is CASIYLAVNTEAFF. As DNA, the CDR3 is TGTGCCAGCATTTACCTCGCCGTGAACACTGAAGCTTTCTTT.

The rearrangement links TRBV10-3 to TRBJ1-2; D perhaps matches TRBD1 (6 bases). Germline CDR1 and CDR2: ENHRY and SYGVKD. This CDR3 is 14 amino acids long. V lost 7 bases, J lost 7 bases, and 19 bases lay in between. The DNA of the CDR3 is TGTGCCATCACCCCCACAGGGAAGAAGACTGGCTACACCTTC. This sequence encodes CAITPTGKKTGYTF.

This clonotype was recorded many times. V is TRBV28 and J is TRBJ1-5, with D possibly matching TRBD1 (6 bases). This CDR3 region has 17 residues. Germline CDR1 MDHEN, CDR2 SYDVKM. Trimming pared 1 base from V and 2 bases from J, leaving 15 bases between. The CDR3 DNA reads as TGTGCCAGCAGTTTATCCCGGACAGTTAGACGCAATCAGCCCCAGCATTTT. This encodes CASSLSRTVRRNQPQHF.

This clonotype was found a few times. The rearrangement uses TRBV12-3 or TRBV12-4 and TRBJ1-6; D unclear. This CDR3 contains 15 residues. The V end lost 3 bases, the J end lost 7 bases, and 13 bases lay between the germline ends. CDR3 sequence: CASSLTRLGNSPLHF. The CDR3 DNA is TGTGCCAGCAGTTTGACCAGGCTGGGAAATTCACCCCTCCACTTT.

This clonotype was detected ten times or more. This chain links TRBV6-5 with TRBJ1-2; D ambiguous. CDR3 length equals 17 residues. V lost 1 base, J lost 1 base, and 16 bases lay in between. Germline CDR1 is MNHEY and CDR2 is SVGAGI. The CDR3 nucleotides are TGTGCCAGCAGTTACTACCACTTGGGAGCTAATAACTATGGCTACACCTTC. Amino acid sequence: CASSYYHLGANNYGYTF.

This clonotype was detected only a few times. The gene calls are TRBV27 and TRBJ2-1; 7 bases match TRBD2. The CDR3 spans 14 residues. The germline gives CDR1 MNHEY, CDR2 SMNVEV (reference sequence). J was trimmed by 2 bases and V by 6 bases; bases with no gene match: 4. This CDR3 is CASRGSGAYNEQFF. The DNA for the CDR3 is TGTGCCAGCAGGGGGAGCGGGGCCTACAATGAGCAGTTCTTC.

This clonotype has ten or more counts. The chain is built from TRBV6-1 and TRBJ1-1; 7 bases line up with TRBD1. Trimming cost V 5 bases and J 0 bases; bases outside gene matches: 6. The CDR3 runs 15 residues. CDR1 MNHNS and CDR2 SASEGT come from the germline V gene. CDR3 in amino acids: CASSPGQDMNTEAFF. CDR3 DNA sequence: TGTGCCAGCAGTCCCGGACAGGACATGAACACTGAAGCTTTCTTT.

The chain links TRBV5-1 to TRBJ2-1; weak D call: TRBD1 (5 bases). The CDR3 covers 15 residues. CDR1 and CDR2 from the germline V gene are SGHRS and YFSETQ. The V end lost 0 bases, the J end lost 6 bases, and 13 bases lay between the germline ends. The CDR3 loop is CASSLEGRPVNEQFF. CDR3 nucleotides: TGCGCCAGCAGCTTGGAGGGGCGGCCAGTCAATGAGCAGTTCTTC.